Presented here are 11 T cell receptor beta chains from one specimen sequenced in a study of blood T cells in healthy people across ages. Alongside a J-beta primer mix, a sample-barcoded 5' primer served in a second PCR lasting roughly 7 to 11 cycles. TCRdb reprocessed the 5' RACE reads via MiXCR and lists one record per CDR3 protein. The sample includes roughly 700,000 distinct CDR3 sequences, about 52% of them seen just once. What was sequenced was blood. Receptor source: a woman aged 55 to 70 in good health.

To note about this clonotype: One junction end disagrees with the germline gene, perhaps due to a read error. The V gene is TRBV7-2, the J gene TRBJ2-3; D not resolved. The CDR3 extends over 14 amino acids. Germline CDR1 is SGHTA and CDR2 is FQGNSA. The CDR3 sequence: CARSLSFSTDTQYF. Written as DNA, the CDR3 is TGTGCCCGCAGCTTATCGTTTAGCACAGATACGCAGTATTTT.

This sequence joins TRBV15 and TRBJ1-2; maybe TRBD1 (5 bases). Per germline, CDR1 LNHNV and CDR2 YYDKDF (reference sequence). The CDR3 is 17 amino acids. Trimming shortened V by 0 bases and J by 5 bases, and 19 bases separated the two germline ends. CDR3 DNA sequence: TGTGCCACCAGCAGAGATAGGAGGACAAGGGAGGCGTATGGCTACACCTTC. Translated: CATSRDRRTREAYGYTF.

This clonotype was seen only a few times. This sequence joins TRBV28 and TRBJ1-1, with D hard to call. The germline V and J ends were trimmed by 6 bases and 4 bases, with 18 bases remaining between them. The germline gives CDR1 MDHEN, CDR2 SYDVKM. CDR3 length: 15 amino acids. The DNA for the CDR3 is TGTGCCAGCAGCTCCCCGGCCGCGGGCGGCACTGAAGCTTTCTTT. It is translated as CASSSPAAGGTEAFF.

The gene calls are TRBV7-2 and TRBJ2-7, with TRBD2 matching over 8 bases. V lost 3 bases to trimming and J lost 2 bases; unmatched junction nucleotides: 3. Germline V gene data show CDR1 as SGHTA and CDR2 as FQGNSA. This CDR3 spans 14 amino acids. The CDR3 sequence: CASSFSGATYEQYF. As DNA, the CDR3 is TGTGCCAGCAGCTTTAGCGGGGCAACCTACGAGCAGTACTTC.

This rearrangement joins TRBV29-1 to TRBJ2-3, with D possibly being TRBD1 or TRBD2 (6 bases each). CDR3 size: 14 residues. CDR1 and CDR2 from the germline V gene are SQVTM and ANQGSEA. The chain's CDR3 is CSPGDNSTTDTQYF. CDR3 nucleotide sequence: TGCAGTCCGGGGGACAATTCAACCACAGATACGCAGTATTTT.

A remark on this clonotype: The junction and the germline gene differ at one end; a read error may be behind it. V usage is TRBV5-1 and J usage is TRBJ2-1; D may be TRBD2 (7 bases). Germline CDR1 SGHRS, CDR2 YFSETQ. CDR3 size: 14 residues. The CDR3 is CASSAGGTNNEQFF. CDR3 DNA: TGCGCCAGCAGCGCCGGGGGGACAAACAATGAGCAGTTCTTT. Full variable domain (remainder filled in from reference TRBV5-1 and TRBJ2-1): KAGVTQTPRYLIKTRGQQVTLSCSPISGHRSVSWYQQTPGQGLQFLFEYFSETQRNKGNFPGRFSGRQFSNSRSEMNVSTLELGDSALYLCASSAGGTNNEQFFGPGTRLTVL.

This sequence joins TRBV21-1 and TRBJ2-1. TRBV21-1 is described as a pseudogene. CDR3 size: 17 residues. CDR3 residues: CASSKSDYCASYNEQFF. CDR3 bases: TGTGCCAGCAGCAAAAGCGACTACTGCGCCTCCTACAATGAGCAGTTCTTC.

The rearrangement uses TRBV7-2 and TRBJ2-7, with TRBD1 identical over 10 bases. Trimming took 4 bases from V and 5 from J; bases not matched to a gene: 8. The CDR3 contains 15 residues. Germline CDR1 reads SGHTA; CDR2 reads FQGNSA. The CDR3, as DNA: TGTGCCAGCAGCTACGCGGGACAGGGGAGGGACGAGCAGTACTTC. Amino acid sequence: CASSYAGQGRDEQYF.

The chain links TRBV21-1 to TRBJ2-7; TRBD1, the table's D call, was not compared with the DNA. TRBV21-1 is shown as a pseudogene. CDR3 size: 15 residues. CDR3 sequence reads: CASSRGDSGSYEQYF. DNA for the CDR3: TGTGCCAGCAGCAGGGGGGATTCGGGTTCCTACGAGCAGTACTTC.

This clonotype was recorded a few times. The chain couples TRBV6-2 or TRBV6-3 to TRBJ1-4; D is perhaps TRBD1 (6 bases). From germline, CDR1 is MNHEY and CDR2 SVGEGT. There are 12 residues in the CDR3. Trimming cost V 4 bases and J 7 bases, with 7 bases left between them. The CDR3 sequence: CASSWTAEKLFF. The CDR3 DNA reads TGTGCCAGCAGTTGGACAGCTGAAAAACTGTTTTTT.

The chain couples TRBV7-3 to TRBJ2-3, with D uncertain. Trimming stripped 5 bases from V and 5 bases from J, with 8 bases between. The CDR3 has 12 residues. Germline V CDR1 and CDR2: SGHTA, FQGTGA. The CDR3 DNA follows: TGTGCCAGCAGCCCCTCGGGAGATACGCAGTATTTT. Translated, it gives CASSPSGDTQYF.